The 11 T cell receptor beta chains below were found in one sample sequenced in a study of blood T cell repertoires in COVID-19. TCRdb's table, derived via immunoSEQ multiplex PCR, lists solely in-frame clones and lacks some. The sample includes approximately 15,000 clones, roughly 87% of them seen just once. The sequenced sample consisted of peripheral blood. The source of these receptors is a human donor with active COVID-19. The donor label of this sample is uncertain.

The gene calls are TRBV7-2 and TRBJ2-5; D possibly corresponds to TRBD1 (7 bases). Trimming left V 5 bases short and J 5 bases short, with 12 bases between. The CDR3 is 13 amino acids. The V gene's germline CDR1 is SGHTA and CDR2 FQGNSA. CDR3 DNA: TGTGCCAGCAGCACTTCAGGGGGGGAGACCCAGTACTTC. This translates into CASSTSGGETQYF.

The rearrangement uses TRBV6-6 and TRBJ1-1; D not certain. The CDR3 is 16 amino acids. Deletions cut 0 bases from V and 1 base from J, with 12 bases between. CDR1 and CDR2 from the germline V gene are MNHNY and SVGAGI (reference sequence). Here the CDR3 DNA reads TGTGCCAGCAGTTACTCGCCGGGAGAATGGAACACTGAAGCTTTCTTT. It yields the protein CASSYSPGEWNTEAFF.

CDR3 region: CASSLAYTGGGYNEQFF. CDR3 in DNA: TGCGCCAGCAGCTTAGCCTACACGGGCGGGGGGTACAATGAGCAGTTCTTC. V usage is TRBV5-1 and J usage is TRBJ2-1; 8 bases fit TRBD2. J lost 4 bases, V lost 2 bases, and 11 bases had no gene match. CDR1 and CDR2 (germline): SGHRS, YFSETQ. The CDR3 consists of 17 residues.

This clone was detected once. V and J are TRBV27 and TRBJ2-3; tentative D call: TRBD2 (5 bases). The germline gives CDR1 MNHEY, CDR2 SMNVEV (reference sequence). V dropped 2 bases and J dropped 1 base, with 10 bases sitting between them. The CDR3 runs to 15 residues. Here the CDR3 reads CASSLGRRGTDTQYF. CDR3 sequence (DNA): TGTGCCAGCAGTTTAGGGAGACGGGGCACAGATACGCAGTATTTT.

V gene TRBV19 combines with J gene TRBJ2-6; the match to TRBD1 covers 7 bases. Per the germline V gene, CDR1 is LNHDA and CDR2 is SQIVND (reference sequence). The length of the CDR3 is 18 residues. V shed 5 bases and J 4 bases; nucleotides not matched to a gene: 14. The CDR3 DNA follows: TGTGCCAGTAGTGATCCGGGACAGCCCCTCTCGGGGGCCAACGTCCTGACTTTC. Amino acids: CASSDPGQPLSGANVLTF.

The CDR3 here is CASRVQGSNTEAFF. DNA of the CDR3: TGTGCCAGCAGGGTACAGGGATCTAACACTGAAGCTTTCTTT. The chain recombines TRBV2 with TRBJ1-1, with TRBD1 as a possible D gene (6 bases). Trimming took 6 bases from V and 2 from J, leaving 13 bases between them. The CDR3 sequence is 14 residues long. Germline V gives CDR1 SNHLY, CDR2 FYNNEI.

V is TRBV4-3 and J is TRBJ2-3; D ambiguous. Germline CDR1 and CDR2: LGHNA and YSLEER. The CDR3 loop spans 15 amino acids. Trimming stripped 4 bases from V and 4 bases from J, with 15 bases between. CDR3 nucleotides: TGCGCCAGCAGCCCCGGCTCCGGGTGGGCAGATACGCAGTATTTT. It is translated as CASSPGSGWADTQYF.

This chain connects TRBV7-8 to TRBJ2-1; D call uncertain. This CDR3 is 14 amino acids long. From germline, CDR1 is SGHVS and CDR2 FQNEAQ. Trimming removed 1 base from V and 7 bases from J, with 11 bases in between. In DNA, the CDR3 is TGTGCCAGCAGCTTAGGCCCGTATCTAAATGAGCAGTTCTTC. Translation: CASSLGPYLNEQFF.

This sequence joins TRBV18 and TRBJ1-1; no firm D call. This CDR3 spans 14 amino acids. The ends were cut back, 0 bases at V and 0 bases at J, with 5 bases in the middle. CDR1 and CDR2 from the germline V gene are KGHSH and LQKENI. The CDR3 protein is CASSPPFMNTEAFF. The CDR3 nucleotides are TGTGCCAGCTCACCACCTTTTATGAACACTGAAGCTTTCTTT.

This chain links TRBV11-3 with TRBJ1-4, with 7 bases that match TRBD1. With 5 bases clipped from V and 5 bases from J, the junction kept 11 bases outside the gene matches. The CDR3 contains 16 residues. Germline CDR1 reads SGHNT; CDR2 reads YENEEA. This CDR3 reads CASSQGQSGANEKLFF. In DNA form, the CDR3 reads TGTGCCAGCAGCCAGGGACAGAGTGGGGCGAATGAAAAACTGTTTTTT.

The chain recombines TRBV7-6 with TRBJ2-3; 8 nucleotides agree with TRBD2. Germline trimming cut 0 bases from V and 3 bases from J; bases unmatched to any gene: 8. Germline lookup yields CDR1 SGHVS and CDR2 FNYEAQ. The CDR3 is 17 amino acids. The CDR3 region has the DNA TGTGCCAGCAGCTTAGCCCCTAGCGGGCGGCGAACAGATACGCAGTATTTT. The encoded protein is CASSLAPSGRRTDTQYF.